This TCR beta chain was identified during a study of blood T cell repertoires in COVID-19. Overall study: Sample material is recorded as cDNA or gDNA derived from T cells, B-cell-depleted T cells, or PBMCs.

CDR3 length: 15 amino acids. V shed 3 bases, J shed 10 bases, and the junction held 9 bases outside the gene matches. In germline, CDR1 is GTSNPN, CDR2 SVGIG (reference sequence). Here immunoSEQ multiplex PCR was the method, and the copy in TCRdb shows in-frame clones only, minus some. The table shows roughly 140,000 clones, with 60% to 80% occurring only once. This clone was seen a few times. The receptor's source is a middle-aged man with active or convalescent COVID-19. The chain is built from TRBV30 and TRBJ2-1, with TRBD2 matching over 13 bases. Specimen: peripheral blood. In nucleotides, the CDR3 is TGTGCCTGGAGCCGGACTAGCGGGAGAGGACGAGAGCAGTTCTTC. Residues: CAWSRTSGRGREQFF.